One sample yielded the 3 T cell receptor beta chains listed below, sequenced in a study of response to subunit inactivated influenza vaccine (dated by TCRdb to 2016 to 2019). Library generation was performed with RT-PCR. The data were produced on an Illumina HiSeq 2500. TCRdb took the public reads, trimmed them with fastp at Q25, ran MiXCR for clone calling and kept in-frame beta chains. Each entry is one CDR3 protein sequence, shown with its most common DNA and genes. This sample comprises roughly 190,000 distinct CDR3 sequences, 10% to 15% of them detected only once. Of the sample, around 28% falls within the top ten clones. The data also belong to a second study, concerning T cells expressing NK-cell markers. In that second paper, the authors write: The TCR beta cDNA libraries were made using 5'RACE template switching, a step that added both a universal primer site and unique molecular identifiers.

The source material was CD8+ T cells sorted from PBMCs, sampled roughly 13 days after vaccination. The receptors stem from a man aged 45-65 years who received an inactivated influenza vaccine. Donor details come from another sample of the same person, matched by shared clones.

This clonotype was detected only a few times. The chain is built from TRBV2 and TRBJ2-5; tentative D call: TRBD2 (6 bases). Trimming cost V 0 bases and J 2 bases, with 19 bases left between them. The CDR3 runs 18 residues. CDR1 SNHLY and CDR2 FYNNEI come from the germline V gene. The CDR3 bases are TGTGCCAGCAGTGAAGCGCTTCCAGTTCTTGGAGGGCAAGAGACCCAGTACTTC. Its translation: CASSEALPVLGGQETQYF.

The chain links TRBV7-9 to TRBJ1-2; 8 bases are a match to TRBD1. Trimming removed 3 bases from V and 3 bases from J; junction bases left unmatched: 9. The germline CDR1 and CDR2 sequences are SEHNR and FQNEAQ (reference sequence). The CDR3 extends over 16 amino acids. The CDR3 reads CASSFDGQGADYGYTF. The CDR3 DNA is TGTGCCAGCAGCTTCGACGGTCAGGGGGCCGACTATGGCTACACCTTC.

This clonotype was detected only a few times. The V gene is TRBV27, the J gene TRBJ2-1; 10 nucleotides line up with TRBD2. Germline CDR1 reads MNHEY; CDR2 reads SMNVEV (reference sequence). The CDR3 runs 15 residues. Germline trimming cut 6 bases from V and 4 bases from J; bases unmatched to any gene: 6. The CDR3 DNA follows: TGTGCCAGCAGCCTGGGGACTAGCGTTTACAATGAGCAGTTCTTC. It specifies CASSLGTSVYNEQFF.